The 6 T cell receptor beta chains below were found in one sample sequenced in a study of cytomegalovirus exposure and HLA in healthy donors. The protocol was immunoSEQ multiplex PCR, while the TCRdb copy is restricted to in-frame clones and leaves out a portion. Among about 120,000 clones listed, about 83% were seen once. Sequenced input: PBMCs. The source of these receptors is a man aged 18 to 29 in good health and CMV-seronegative.

This chain links TRBV10-2 with TRBJ1-2, with TRBD1 matching 9 bases. V shed 2 bases, J shed 4 bases, and the junction held 5 bases outside the gene matches. CDR1 is WSHSY and CDR2 is SAAADI in the germline V gene. The CDR3 has 15 residues. The CDR3 loop reads CASSETKGQGYGYTF. CDR3 DNA sequence: TGCGCCAGCAGTGAGACAAAGGGACAGGGCTATGGCTACACCTTC.

This chain joins TRBV6-1 and TRBJ2-1; D remains unclear. Germline values: CDR1 MNHNS, CDR2 SASEGT. The CDR3 length is 15 residues. Trimming removed 5 bases from V and 0 bases from J, with 11 bases in between. The CDR3 DNA reads as TGTGCCAGCAGTAAAAATCCCGGCTCCTACAATGAGCAGTTCTTC. It yields the protein CASSKNPGSYNEQFF.

This clone has just a few counts. The chain has TRBV7-6 and TRBJ1-5, with 9 bases aligning to TRBD1. V lost 5 bases and J lost 7; bases outside the gene matches: 9. The CDR3 consists of 15 residues. CDR1 and CDR2 from the germline V gene are SGHVS and FNYEAQ. CDR3 loop: CASSPSGTGRQPQHF. In DNA, the CDR3 is TGTGCCAGCAGCCCATCCGGGACAGGGCGGCAGCCCCAGCATTTT.

This chain connects TRBV7-2 to TRBJ1-5; TRBD1 is a possible D gene (5 bases). With 3 bases removed from V and 2 bases from J, the gap between germline ends came to 5 bases. Germline V gene data show CDR1 as SGHTA and CDR2 as FQGNSA. The CDR3 is 13 residues long. CDR3 residues: CASSLTGNQPQHF. The CDR3 coding sequence is TGTGCCAGCAGCTTGACAGGCAATCAGCCCCAGCATTTT.

The chain carries TRBV15 and TRBJ2-5; D perhaps matches TRBD1 (5 bases). The CDR3 loop spans 15 amino acids. Trimming removed 0 bases from V and 3 bases from J, with 11 bases in between. Germline V CDR1 and CDR2: LNHNV, YYDKDF (reference sequence). For the CDR3, the DNA is TGTGCCACCAGCAGAGATTTGGGCAGGGAAGAGACCCAGTACTTC. It translates to CATSRDLGREETQYF.

The chain couples TRBV7-9 to TRBJ2-2; D is uncertain. V was pared by 1 base and J by 7 bases, with 7 bases between. Germline lookup yields CDR1 SEHNR and CDR2 FQNEAQ (reference sequence). The CDR3 extends over 13 amino acids. The CDR3 DNA follows: TGTGCCAGCAGCTTAGGTGGCAGCGGGGAGCTGTTTTTT. Amino acid sequence: CASSLGGSGELFF.